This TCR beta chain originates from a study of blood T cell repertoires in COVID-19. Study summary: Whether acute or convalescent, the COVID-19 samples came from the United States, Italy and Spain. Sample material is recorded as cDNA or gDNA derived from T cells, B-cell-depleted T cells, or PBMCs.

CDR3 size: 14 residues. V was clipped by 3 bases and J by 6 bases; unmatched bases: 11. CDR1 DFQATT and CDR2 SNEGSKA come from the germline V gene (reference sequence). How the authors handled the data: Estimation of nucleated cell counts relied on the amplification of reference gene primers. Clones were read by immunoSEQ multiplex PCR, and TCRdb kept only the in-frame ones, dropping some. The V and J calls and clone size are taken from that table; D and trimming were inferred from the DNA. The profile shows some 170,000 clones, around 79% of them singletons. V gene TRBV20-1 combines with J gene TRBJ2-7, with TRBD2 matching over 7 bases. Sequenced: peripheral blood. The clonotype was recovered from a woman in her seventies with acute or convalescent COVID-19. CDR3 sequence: CSASSPSGAAEQYF. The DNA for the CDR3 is TGCAGTGCTAGTTCCCCTAGCGGAGCTGCCGAGCAGTACTTC.